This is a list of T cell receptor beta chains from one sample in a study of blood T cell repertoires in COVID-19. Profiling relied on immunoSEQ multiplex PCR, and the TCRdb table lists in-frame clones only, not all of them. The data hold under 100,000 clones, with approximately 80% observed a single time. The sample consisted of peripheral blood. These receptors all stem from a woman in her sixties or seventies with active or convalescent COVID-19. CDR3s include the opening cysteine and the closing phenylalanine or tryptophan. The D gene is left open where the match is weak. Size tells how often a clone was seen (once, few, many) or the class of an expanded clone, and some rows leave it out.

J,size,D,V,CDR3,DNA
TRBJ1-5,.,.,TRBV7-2,CASSTRGGHQPQHF,TGTGCCAGCAGCACTCGGGGGGGTCATCAGCCCCAGCATTTT
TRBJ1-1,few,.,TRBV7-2,CASNQGWQNTEAFF,TGTGCCAGCAACCAGGGGTGGCAGAACACTGAAGCTTTCTTT
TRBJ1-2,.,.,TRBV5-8,CASSRGVTYGYTF,TGTGCCAGCAGTCGCGGGGTCACATACGGCTACACCTTC
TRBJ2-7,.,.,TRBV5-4,CASSLDRENEQYF,TGTGCCAGCAGCTTGGACAGGGAAAACGAGCAGTACTTC
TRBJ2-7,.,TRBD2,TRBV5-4,CASKDSGGLYEQYF,TGTGCCAGCAAGGATAGCGGGGGGCTCTACGAGCAGTACTTC
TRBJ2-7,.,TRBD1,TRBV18,CASRLYGTGGTYEQYF,TGTGCCAGCCGCTTATACGGGACAGGGGGTACCTACGAGCAGTACTTC
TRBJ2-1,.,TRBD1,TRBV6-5,CASSYDREGNEQFF,TGTGCCAGCAGTTACGACAGGGAAGGCAATGAGCAGTTCTTC
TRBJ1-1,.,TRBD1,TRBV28,CASSPPGTGGREAFF,TGTGCCAGCAGTCCCCCCGGGACAGGGGGCCGAGAAGCTTTCTTT
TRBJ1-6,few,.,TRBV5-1,CASSLLFPAGNSPLHF,TGCGCCAGCAGTCTTCTTTTTCCAGCGGGTAATTCACCCCTCCACTTT
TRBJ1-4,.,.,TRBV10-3,CAISDRQGGEKLFF,TGTGCCATCAGTGACCGTCAGGGTGGTGAAAAACTGTTTTTT
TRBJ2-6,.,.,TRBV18,CASSRGTVTSGANVLTF,TGTGCCAGCTCACGCGGGACGGTAACCTCTGGGGCCAACGTCCTGACTTTC
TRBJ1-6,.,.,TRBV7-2,CASSLLRSYNSPLHF,TGTGCCAGCAGCTTATTACGGTCCTATAATTCACCCCTCCACTTT
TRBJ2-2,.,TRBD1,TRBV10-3,CAISEAPGTGVSGELFF,TGTGCCATCAGTGAGGCCCCCGGGACAGGGGTGAGCGGGGAGCTGTTTTTT
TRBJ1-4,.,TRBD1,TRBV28,CASRTGGQGDADEKLFF,TGTGCCAGCAGAACCGGGGGACAGGGGGATGCTGATGAAAAACTGTTTTTT
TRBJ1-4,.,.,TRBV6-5,CASSRTAQTGEKLFF,TGTGCCAGCAGTCGGACAGCCCAAACTGGCGAAAAACTGTTTTTT
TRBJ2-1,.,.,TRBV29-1,CSPGPPGEQFF,TGCAGCCCAGGGCCACCTGGGGAGCAGTTCTTC
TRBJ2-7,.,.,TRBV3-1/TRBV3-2,CASSQALQDTYEQYF,TGTGCCAGCAGCCAAGCACTCCAGGACACCTACGAGCAGTACTTC
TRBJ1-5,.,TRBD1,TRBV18,CASSPNTGGNQPQHF,TGTGCCAGCTCACCAAATACAGGGGGAAATCAGCCCCAGCATTTT
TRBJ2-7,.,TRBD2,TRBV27,CASSPTPSGGTYF,TGTGCCAGCAGTCCAACCCCCAGCGGGGGGACGTACTTC
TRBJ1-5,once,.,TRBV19,CASSEGRQPQHF,TGTGCCAGTAGTGAGGGGAGGCAGCCCCAGCATTTT
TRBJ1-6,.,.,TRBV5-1,CASSLEGDNSPLHF,TGCGCCAGCAGCTTGGAAGGGGATAATTCACCCCTCCACTTT
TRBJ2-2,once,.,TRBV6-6,CASRFRGNTGELFF,TGTGCCAGCAGATTCAGGGGGAACACCGGGGAGCTGTTTTTT
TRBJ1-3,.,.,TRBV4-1,CASSQGPGRSSGNTIYF,TGCGCCAGCAGCCAAGGCCCCGGGAGGAGCTCTGGAAACACCATATATTTT
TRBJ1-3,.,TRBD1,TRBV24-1,CATQGTGAGNTIYF,TGTGCCACCCAGGGGACAGGGGCTGGAAACACCATATATTTT
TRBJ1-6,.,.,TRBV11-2,CASSLPSGGRSYNSPLHF,TGTGCCAGCAGCTTACCTTCGGGAGGGAGGTCCTATAATTCACCCCTCCACTTT
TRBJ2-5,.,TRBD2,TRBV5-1,CASSSGLAGGQETQYF,TGCGCCAGCAGCTCCGGACTAGCGGGGGGCCAAGAGACCCAGTACTTC
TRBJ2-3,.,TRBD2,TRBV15,CATSRTLAADTQYF,TGTGCCACCAGCAGGACACTAGCGGCAGATACGCAGTATTTT
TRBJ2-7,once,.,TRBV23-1,CASSHPATEVCYEQYF,TGCGCCAGCAGCCATCCGGCCACGGAGGTTTGCTACGAGCAGTACTTC
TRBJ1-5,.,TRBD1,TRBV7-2,CASSKYRGLNQPQHF,TGTGCCAGCAGCAAGTACAGGGGCCTCAATCAGCCCCAGCATTTT
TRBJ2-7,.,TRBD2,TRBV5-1,CASSPGLAGDEQYF,TGCGCCAGCAGCCCCGGACTAGCGGGGGACGAGCAGTACTTC
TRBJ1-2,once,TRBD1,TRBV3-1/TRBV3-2,CASSQDGVQGALYGYTF,TGTGCCAGCAGCCAAGATGGTGTGCAGGGGGCACTCTATGGCTACACCTTC
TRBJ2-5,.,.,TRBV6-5,CASSYSNTGGETQYF,TGTGCCAGCAGTTACTCGAATACAGGAGGGGAGACCCAGTACTTC
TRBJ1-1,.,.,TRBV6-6,CASSYSPQTEAFF,TGTGCCAGCAGTTACTCGCCCCAGACTGAAGCTTTCTTT
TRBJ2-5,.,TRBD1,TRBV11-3,CASSSRHGQGVSETQYF,TGTGCCAGCAGCTCTAGACACGGACAGGGGGTATCAGAGACCCAGTACTTC
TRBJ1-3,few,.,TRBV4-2,CASSQDLSSSGNTIYF,TGTGCCAGCAGCCAAGATTTGTCGAGCTCTGGAAACACCATATATTTT
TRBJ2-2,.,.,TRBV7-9,CASSRSLGARELFF,TGTGCCAGCAGCCGCTCCCTAGGGGCCCGGGAGCTGTTTTTT
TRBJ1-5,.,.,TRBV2,CASSGGEGSQPQHF,TGTGCCAGCAGTGGGGGGGAGGGGAGCCAGCCCCAGCATTTT
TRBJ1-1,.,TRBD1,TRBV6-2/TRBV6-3,CASSSPDRGETEAFF,TGTGCCAGCAGTTCACCTGACAGGGGTGAGACTGAAGCTTTCTTT
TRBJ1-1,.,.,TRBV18,CASSRTRGGGTEAFF,TGTGCCAGCTCACGCACCAGGGGAGGGGGAACTGAAGCTTTCTTT
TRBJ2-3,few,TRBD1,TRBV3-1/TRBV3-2,CASSPLGTGGDTQYF,TGTGCCAGCAGCCCCTTAGGGACAGGGGGGGATACGCAGTATTTT
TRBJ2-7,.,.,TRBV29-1,CSVENPPGYEQYF,TGCAGCGTTGAAAATCCCCCCGGCTACGAGCAGTACTTC
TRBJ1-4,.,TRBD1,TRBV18,CASSPGQGAFGNEKLFF,TGTGCCAGCTCACCAGGACAGGGGGCGTTTGGTAATGAAAAACTGTTTTTT
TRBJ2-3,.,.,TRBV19,CATTQRGTDTQYF,TGTGCCACCACTCAAAGAGGCACAGATACGCAGTATTTT
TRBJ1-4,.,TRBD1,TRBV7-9,CASSSPRQGGGEKLFF,TGTGCCAGCAGCTCCCCCAGACAGGGGGGCGGTGAAAAACTGTTTTTT
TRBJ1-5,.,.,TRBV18,CASSLTDSNQPQHF,TGTGCCAGCTCACTAACAGATAGCAATCAGCCCCAGCATTTT
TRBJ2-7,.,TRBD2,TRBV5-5,CASSRLAGASYEQYF,TGTGCCAGCAGCAGACTAGCGGGGGCCTCCTACGAGCAGTACTTC
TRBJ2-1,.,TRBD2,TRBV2,CASSGPGSGDYNEQFF,TGTGCCAGCAGTGGTCCAGGGAGCGGGGACTACAATGAGCAGTTCTTC
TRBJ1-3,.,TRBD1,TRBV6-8,CASRTGIPGNTIYF,TGTGCCAGCAGGACAGGGATTCCCGGAAACACCATATATTTT
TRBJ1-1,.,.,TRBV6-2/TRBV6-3,CASSPPGWAGTEAFF,TGTGCCAGCAGCCCCCCGGGGTGGGCGGGCACTGAAGCTTTCTTT
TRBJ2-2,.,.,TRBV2,CASGQDRGTGELFF,TGTGCCAGCGGGCAGGACCGGGGCACCGGGGAGCTGTTTTTT
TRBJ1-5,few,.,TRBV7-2,CASSFHGNQPQHF,TGTGCCAGCAGCTTCCATGGCAATCAGCCCCAGCATTTT
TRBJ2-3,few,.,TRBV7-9,CASSLDSPSTDTQYF,TGTGCCAGCAGCTTAGACAGTCCTAGCACAGATACGCAGTATTTT
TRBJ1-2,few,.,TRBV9,CASSGRQNYGYTF,TGTGCCAGCAGTGGAAGACAGAACTATGGCTACACCTTC
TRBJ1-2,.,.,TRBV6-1,CASSENRVEGEGYTF,TGTGCCAGCAGTGAAAACCGTGTAGAGGGCGAGGGCTACACCTTC
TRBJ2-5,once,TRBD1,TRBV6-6,CASRPGTGSSTTQYF,TGTGCCAGCAGGCCCGGGACAGGGTCCTCCACGACCCAGTACTTC
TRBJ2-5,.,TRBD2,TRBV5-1,CASSRGGSNVETQYF,TGCGCCAGCAGCCGCGGGGGGAGTAATGTAGAGACCCAGTACTTC
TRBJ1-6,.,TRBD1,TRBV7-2,CASSGRQGASSPLHF,TGTGCCAGCAGCGGAAGACAGGGGGCGAGTTCACCCCTCCACTTT
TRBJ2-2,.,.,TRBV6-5,CASSSRNTGELFF,TGTGCCAGCAGTTCCCGGAACACCGGGGAGCTGTTTTTT
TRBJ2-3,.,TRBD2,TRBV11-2,CASSLVSGIGDTQYF,TGTGCCAGCAGCTTAGTTAGCGGGATAGGAGATACGCAGTATTTT
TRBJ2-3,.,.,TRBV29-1,CSVEGSADTQYF,TGCAGCGTTGAAGGGTCGGCAGATACGCAGTATTTT